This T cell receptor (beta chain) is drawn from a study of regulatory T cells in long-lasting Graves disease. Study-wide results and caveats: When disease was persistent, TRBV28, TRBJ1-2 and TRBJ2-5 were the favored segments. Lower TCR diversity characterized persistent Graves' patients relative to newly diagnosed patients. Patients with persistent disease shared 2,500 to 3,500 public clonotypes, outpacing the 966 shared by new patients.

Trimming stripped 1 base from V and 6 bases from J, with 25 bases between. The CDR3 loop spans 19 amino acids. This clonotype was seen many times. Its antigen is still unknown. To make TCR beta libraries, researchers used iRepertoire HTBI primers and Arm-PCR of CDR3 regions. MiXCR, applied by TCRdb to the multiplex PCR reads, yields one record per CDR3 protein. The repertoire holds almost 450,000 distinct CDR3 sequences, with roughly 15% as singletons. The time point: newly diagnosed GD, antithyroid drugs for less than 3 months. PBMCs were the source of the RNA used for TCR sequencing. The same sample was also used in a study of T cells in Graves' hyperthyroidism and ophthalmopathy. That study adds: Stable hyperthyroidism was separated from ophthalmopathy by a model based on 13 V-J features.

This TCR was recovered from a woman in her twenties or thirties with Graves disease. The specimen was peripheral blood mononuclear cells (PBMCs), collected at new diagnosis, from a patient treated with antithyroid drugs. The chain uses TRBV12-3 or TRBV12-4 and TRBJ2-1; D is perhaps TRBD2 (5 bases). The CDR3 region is CASSLVPLPGSSLFNEQFF. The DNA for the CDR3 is TGTGCCAGCAGTTTAGTGCCTCTTCCGGGATCCTCTCTGTTCAATGAGCAGTTCTTC.